One T cell receptor (beta chain) is described in this entry. Its antigen is undetermined. PBMCs yielded sorted CD4+ and CD8+ T cells. The sample belongs to a study of CD8+ T cells in alopecia areata. Study findings and constraints: Especially in alopecia totalis/universalis, lesional scalp showed greater clonality than normal scalp did.

RNA extraction and reverse transcription yielded cDNA as sequencing template. Using immunoSEQ multiplex PCR, the repertoire was profiled, and TCRdb retains in-frame clones only, with some absent. The table includes roughly 140,000 clones, less than 75% detected once. The origin of this receptor is a human donor in good health. The material sequenced was CD8+ T cells sorted from blood.

DNA for the CDR3: TGTGCCAGCAGTTCGGCCGGGCTAGCCTTCTACGAGCAGTACTTC. Its protein is CASSSAGLAFYEQYF. The chain couples TRBV7-2 to TRBJ2-7, with D possibly matching TRBD2 (5 bases). CDR3 length equals 15 residues. V was clipped by 6 bases and J by 3 bases, with 18 bases between them. Germline CDR1 and CDR2: SGHTA and FQGNSA.